Following are 3 T cell receptor beta chains from one sample sequenced in a study of shared clonotypes between healthy human individuals. Assay used: immunoSEQ multiplex PCR; TCRdb lists only in-frame clones, some missing. The sample shows about half a million clones, roughly 80% of them seen only once. The sample taken for sequencing was PBMCs. The receptors were sampled from a woman between 40 and 50 years old in good health. Some clones in this sample may be carry-over from other donors' samples.

This clone turned up a few times. This chain links TRBV10-1 with TRBJ1-1, with D unclear. The CDR3 totals 13 residues. Deletions cut 5 bases from V and 11 bases from J, with 18 bases between. Per the germline V gene, CDR1 is WNHNN and CDR2 is SYGVQD (reference sequence). The CDR3 coding sequence is TGCGCCAGCAGTCCCTCGAAAAAACTTAGGGCTTTCTTT. Translating it yields CASSPSKKLRAFF.

This chain uses TRBV29-1 with TRBJ2-1; D is possibly TRBD2 (6 bases). CDR1 is SQVTM, CDR2 ANQGSEA, per germline. The V gene lost 7 bases and the J gene lost 4 bases, with 11 bases spanning the gap. This CDR3 spans 12 amino acids. CDR3 protein: CSAMRGYNEQFF. CDR3 nucleotide sequence: TGCAGCGCAATGCGGGGTTACAATGAGCAGTTCTTC.

The chain has TRBV14 and TRBJ2-1; possibly TRBD1 for D (6 bases). Germline V lookup: CDR1 SGHDN, CDR2 FVKESK. CDR3 length: 14 residues. V lost 4 bases to trimming and J lost 5 bases, with 12 bases between them. CDR3 sequence: CASSPLDRNNEQFF. The CDR3 nucleotides are TGTGCCAGCAGCCCTCTGGACAGAAACAATGAGCAGTTCTTC.